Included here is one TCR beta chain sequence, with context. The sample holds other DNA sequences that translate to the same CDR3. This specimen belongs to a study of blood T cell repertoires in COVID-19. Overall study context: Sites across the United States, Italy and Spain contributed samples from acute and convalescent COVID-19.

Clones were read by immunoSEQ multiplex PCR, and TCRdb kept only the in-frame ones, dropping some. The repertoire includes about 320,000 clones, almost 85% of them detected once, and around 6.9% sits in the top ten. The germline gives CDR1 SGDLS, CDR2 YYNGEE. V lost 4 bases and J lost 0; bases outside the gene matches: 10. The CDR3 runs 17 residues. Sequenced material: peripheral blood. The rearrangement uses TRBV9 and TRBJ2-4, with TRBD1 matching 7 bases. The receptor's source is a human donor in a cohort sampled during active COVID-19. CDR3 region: CASSPPGGALAKNIQYF. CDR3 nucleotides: TGTGCCAGCAGCCCCCCAGGGGGAGCTTTAGCCAAAAACATTCAGTACTTC. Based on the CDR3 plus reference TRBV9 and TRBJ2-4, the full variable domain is DSGVTQTPKHLITATGQRVTLRCSPRSGDLSVYWYQQSLDQGLQFLIQYYNGEERAKGNILERFSAQQFPDLHSELNLSSLELGDSALYFCASSPPGGALAKNIQYFGAGTRLSVL.